The source of this TCR beta chain is a study of beta chain features in type 1 diabetes (dated by TCRdb to about 2018). With regard to the full study: No differences in mean age, gender distribution, total cell number or subset yield were found between patients and healthy donors. The study compared TCRB repertoires of sorted circulating CD4+ T cell subsets between recently diagnosed type 1 diabetes patients and matched healthy donors. A total of some 100,000,000 sorted cells were examined across all samples, and a strong correlation was observed between cell number per subset and RNA yield. Whereas all 30 or so donors provided naive and central memory subsets, regulatory and stem cell-like memory subsets were isolated from just 8 patients and about 8 healthy donors. Overall results and qualifications from the work: PCR might favor shorter templates, but patient and control samples were amplified and corrected together, so any skew would affect both groups equally. Because cDNA rather than genomic DNA was sequenced, highly expressing activated cells could have been over-represented, although no difference in activation and CD3 levels was found between groups. Type 1 diabetes patients showed a moderate but significant shortening of TCRB CDR3 length in all four CD4+ subsets. Naive, central memory and regulatory TCRB repertoires appeared more similar among patients than among healthy donors. HLA sub-analyses involved small numbers of individuals, so any influence of HLA type on TCRB rearrangement remained unresolved. At VDJ recombination sites, type 1 diabetes patients had fewer insertions and more deleted nucleotides, which implies abnormalities in thymic rearrangement.

As concerns this clone: No antigen is known for it. This may be a read error: a much more frequent sequence differs by one nucleotide. This sample also contains other DNA sequences that code for the same CDR3.

The entire amount of isolated RNA was reverse transcribed using the High Capacity cDNA Reverse Transcription Kit, so the sequenced TCRB transcripts were expressed ones. Naive, central memory and regulatory T cell samples underwent deep immunoSEQ sequencing, averaging roughly 3.4 million total reads per sample. Sorted cells were lysed in RLT buffer, and RNA was extracted using DNase-treated RNeasy Micro or Mini kits according to cell number. Each cell subset was processed separately to prevent cross-contamination, with patient and healthy donor samples processed together. The immunoSEQ multiplex PCR was used to amplify TCRB sequences from cDNA, generating 87-bp fragments that spanned the CDR3 region. Sequencing of the amplicons was performed on the Illumina HiSeq platform. Per the source publication's procedure: PCR bias was corrected computationally using synthetic template baselines, and reads within Hamming distance 2 were collapsed, with unmergeable singletons discarded. Reads were aligned against IMGT so that V, D and J genes, CDR3 length and insertions or deletions at six rearrangement sites could be assigned. Within each subset, clonotype counts were normalized to sorted cell number, after which true diversity and Gini coefficients were computed with the tcR R package. The overlap coefficient, calculated on TCRB nucleotide sequences, was used to measure repertoire sharing. The clones in this table, taken by TCRdb from immuneACCESS, are in-frame only. Not every clone is retained; where verified, under half of the shortfall comes from an unresolved V gene, and the cause of the rest is unknown. D and trimming were read from the DNA, whereas the V and J calls and clone size are those reported in that table. The sample includes about 370,000 clones, with over 8.5% observed a single time. The ten largest clonotypes hold less than 0.65% of the sample.

A single peripheral blood draw of around 120 mL on average was collected from each donor into heparinised tubes. Using a panel that included CD45RO, CCR7, CD25, CD127, CD95 and CD27, naive, central memory, regulatory and stem cell-like memory CD4+ T cells were sorted on a BD FACSAria II. Every sorted population had a purity above 98%. PBMCs were isolated right away by Lymphoprep density gradient centrifugation and were stained directly, without culture. Samples were stained and sorted in pairs, with one healthy donor and one patient per experiment, so that batch effects were minimized. CDR1 and CDR2 (MNHEY, SVGAGI) derive from the germline V gene. From its cysteine to its phenylalanine, the CDR3 spans 13 amino acids. Of the read, only the CDR3 DNA is kept; its 39 bases are in frame from base 1.

This receptor was obtained from a man in his thirties or forties with type 1 diabetes. Sequenced material: central memory CD4+ T cells from blood. This sequence uses TRBV6-5 and TRBJ1-1, and 8 junctional nucleotides match TRBD1. The DNA sequence is given as TGTGCCAGCAGGCGGACAGGGAACACTGAAGCCTTCTTT. It translates to CASRRTGNTEAFF.